These T cell receptor beta chains were read from a single sample in a study of cytomegalovirus exposure and HLA in healthy donors. Profiled with immunoSEQ multiplex PCR; TCRdb holds only in-frame clones, not every one. Among roughly 200,000 clones listed, around 74% were seen once. Sequenced material: PBMCs. These receptors all stem from a girl aged 10-17 years in good health and CMV-seropositive. The CDR3 runs from the conserved cysteine through the conserved F or W. Fields, in order: CDR3 DNA, CDR3 protein, V gene, D gene, J gene, clone size. D genes are given only for firm matches. The listing skips clone size in some rows; elsewhere it reads once, few, many or a size class.

CDR3nt: TGTGCCAGCAGACTCGGGACAGGGGTCGAGCAGTACTTC; CDR3aa: CASRLGTGVEQYF; v_gene: TRBV2; d_gene: TRBD1; j_gene: TRBJ2-7; abundance: .
CDR3nt: TGTGTCATTACCCACCGACACTTGAACACTGAAGCTTTCTTT; CDR3aa: CVITHRHLNTEAFF; v_gene: TRBV6-1; d_gene: .; j_gene: TRBJ1-1; abundance: .
CDR3nt: TGTGCCAGCAGTGGAAGTAGCGGGGGGTCTTACGAGCAGTACTTC; CDR3aa: CASSGSSGGSYEQYF; v_gene: TRBV6-1; d_gene: TRBD2; j_gene: TRBJ2-7; abundance: few
CDR3nt: TGCGCCAGCAGATCTAGCGGGGGGGCCGAAGAGACCCAGTACTTC; CDR3aa: CASRSSGGAEETQYF; v_gene: TRBV5-1; d_gene: TRBD2; j_gene: TRBJ2-5; abundance: few
CDR3nt: TGTGCCAGCAGCGCAGGGGGCAGGGTAGGCACTGAAGCTTTCTTT; CDR3aa: CASSAGGRVGTEAFF; v_gene: TRBV9; d_gene: TRBD1; j_gene: TRBJ1-1; abundance: .
CDR3nt: TGTGCCAGCAGCTTACCCCGGACAGGACATGGCTACACCTTC; CDR3aa: CASSLPRTGHGYTF; v_gene: TRBV7-8; d_gene: TRBD1; j_gene: TRBJ1-2; abundance: .
CDR3nt: TGTGCCAGAAGCTTCTCGGGGGGCCCGGTTGGTACGCAGTATTTT; CDR3aa: CARSFSGGPVGTQYF; v_gene: TRBV5-3; d_gene: .; j_gene: TRBJ2-3; abundance: .
CDR3nt: TGTGCCTGGAGTGGCTCCGGGAACACCGGGGAGCTGTTTTTT; CDR3aa: CAWSGSGNTGELFF; v_gene: TRBV30; d_gene: .; j_gene: TRBJ2-2; abundance: .
CDR3nt: TGTGCCAGCAGCGATAGCGGGGGGCCCGGTGATGAGCAGTTCTTC; CDR3aa: CASSDSGGPGDEQFF; v_gene: TRBV6-4; d_gene: TRBD2; j_gene: TRBJ2-1; abundance: .
CDR3nt: TGTGCCAGCAGCGCAACAGGGAACACTGAAGCTTTCTTT; CDR3aa: CASSATGNTEAFF; v_gene: TRBV7-2; d_gene: .; j_gene: TRBJ1-1; abundance: .
CDR3nt: TGTGCCAGCAGCTTAGTAGGACAGTTAAAGGGCTACACCTTC; CDR3aa: CASSLVGQLKGYTF; v_gene: TRBV7-8; d_gene: .; j_gene: TRBJ1-2; abundance: few